This TCR beta chain appears in the sequencing data of a study of blood T cell repertoires in COVID-19 (dated by TCRdb to 2018 to 2021). A note on the overall study: Collaborator samples came from the United States, Italy and Spain and covered acute and convalescent phases of COVID-19. The prospective study material was composed of cDNA or gDNA derived from T cells, B-cell-depleted T cells, or PBMCs. The dataset comprised deeply sampled blood TCRbeta repertoires from subjects exposed to, actively infected with, or recovered from COVID-19. A freely available public database, intended as a resource for researchers studying the immune response to SARS-CoV-2, is where the repertoires were released. The samples were drawn from two sources: the first 160 participants of the ongoing ImmuneRACE study, and fewer than 1,500 subjects contributed by 6 global collaborators. Sample metadata almost always included a de-identified subject ID, COVID-19 status, age in years and sex. HLA class I and class II types, where available, came from metadata supplied by the sample provider rather than from assay-based typing.

A word on this clone: The antigen it binds to is not known. Base qualities are missing; no much larger clone stands one base away.

V gives up 6 bases and J gives up 1 base, and the segment between their germline ends measures 18 bases. Including the terminal cysteine and phenylalanine, the CDR3 comprises 16 residues. The DNA shown is the 48-base CDR3, in frame from base 1. Based on the germline V gene, the CDR1 and CDR2 sequences are SGHVS and FNYEAQ. TCRbeta CDR3 regions were amplified from genomic DNA by means of the immunoSEQ Assay, a bias-controlled multiplex PCR. From the authors' description of their analysis: The number of nucleated cells in each sample was estimated from the amplification of reference gene primers within the assay. Sequence reads were collapsed and filtered to measure the absolute abundance of every unique TCRbeta CDR3 rearrangement. Productive Simpson clonality was computed per sample as the square root of Simpson's diversity index over productive rearrangements. This immuneACCESS table, as held by TCRdb, lists in-frame sequences with V and J called but not all clones. Of the missing ones, under half trace to an unresolved V gene in checked studies; the others have no known cause. That table gives V, J and clone size, and the DNA gave D and trimming. This sample comprises roughly 500,000 clones, roughly nine tenths of them detected only once. Together, the top ten hold more than 7.5% of the sample.

Participants in the prospective study were aged about 18 to 89 years, lived in 20 to 30 United States geographic areas, and enrolled through a virtual design. To assign participants to cohorts, the prospective study relied on clinical history that participants themselves reported in a screening survey and a study questionnaire. Recovered participants in ImmuneRACE Cohort 3 were defined by two consecutive negative NP/OP PCR tests, clearance by a healthcare professional, or resolution of symptoms. Mobile phlebotomists in the prospective study collected whole blood, serum and a nasopharyngeal or oropharyngeal swab from every participant. Prospective study participants could optionally give additional blood draws and questionnaires over a roughly two-month period. Blood samples from the prospective study were shipped frozen or at room temperature prior to DNA extraction. Results and caveats for the whole study, not just this receptor: The amount of clinical and demographic metadata varied by source and participant and was provided uncurated.

This TCR was recovered from a woman in her sixties who had recovered from COVID-19. The material sequenced was PBMCs or T cells enriched from blood (not recorded which). The chain joins TRBV7-6 to TRBJ1-1; the D gene is possibly TRBD1, with 5 bases matching. The DNA is as follows: TGTGCCAGCAGTTACCAGGGTGGGTTGAAGAACACTGAAGCTTTCTTT. Its product reads: CASSYQGGLKNTEAFF. Joined to the reference TRBV7-6 and TRBJ1-1 proteins, this CDR3 gives the full variable domain: GAGVSQSPRYKVTKRGQDVALRCDPISGHVSLYWYRQALGQGPEFLTYFNYEAQQDKSGLPNDRFSAERPEGSISTLTIQRTEQRDSAMYRCASSYQGGLKNTEAFFGQGTRLTVV.